The T cell receptor beta chain described here comes from a study of shared clonotypes between healthy human individuals. General study points: The rarefaction results pointed to incomplete sorted-subset sequencing despite large depth. Larger estimated richness was generally seen in naive subsets than in memory subsets.

The CDR3 length is 14 residues. Losses at the gene ends were 5 bases for V and 8 bases for J; bases not matched to a gene: 9. The germline gives CDR1 SEHNR, CDR2 FQNEAQ (reference sequence). Produced via immunoSEQ multiplex PCR; TCRdb's table is partial and in-frame only. This sample has approximately 1.9 million clones, with around 95% found just once. About this clone itself: No antigen is known for it.

The naive CD8 subset, CD45RO-negative cells positively selected for CCR7, excluded terminally differentiated effector memory CD45RA+ cells. This rearrangement joins TRBV7-9 to TRBJ2-1; 7 bases are a match to TRBD1. The source is a man aged 18 to 30 in good health. Some clones in this sample may be carry-over from other donors' samples. The sequenced material came from naive CD8+ T cells from PBMCs. The CDR3 DNA reads as TGTGCCAGCAGCGACTACAGGGGCAGGGATGAGCAGTTCTTC. This translates into CASSDYRGRDEQFF.